The present T cell receptor beta chain was sequenced within a study of blood T cells in healthy people across ages. Sample-barcoded 5' priming and a J-beta primer mix drove a second PCR of about 6 to 12 cycles. Each CDR3 protein is one row after TCRdb ran MiXCR on the 5' RACE reads. The sample consists of approximately 960,000 distinct CDR3 sequences, about 27% of them appearing once. V trimming: 3 bases; J trimming: 1 base; junction bases outside the gene matches: 4. The germline CDR1 and CDR2 sequences are SNHLY and FYNNEI. The CDR3 has 16 residues. Another study also made use of these data, one on T cells of mothers and their children. From that second work: Second-PCR amplification with M1S added sample barcodes and 2-4 random nucleotides.

The chain has TRBV2 and TRBJ2-4; 9 nucleotides match TRBD1. Sequencing was done on a sample of blood. This TCR derives from a woman between 40 and 55 years old in good health. The chain's CDR3 is CASSERGQGAKNIQYF. CDR3 nucleotide sequence: TGTGCCAGCAGTGAGCGAGGACAGGGGGCCAAAAACATTCAGTACTTC.